The 2 T cell receptor beta chains given below trace back to one sample, sequenced in a study of blood T cell repertoires in COVID-19. The repertoire was sequenced with immunoSEQ multiplex PCR; TCRdb's copy has only in-frame clones and lacks some. Seen here are over 120,000 clones, about 83% observed once, and the top ten hold more than 6.5%. Material: peripheral blood. The receptor source for this set is a woman aged 50 to 60 with active or convalescent COVID-19.

The V and J genes are TRBV4-3 and TRBJ1-2; perhaps TRBD1 as D (5 bases). V gave up 1 base and J gave up 4 bases, with 19 bases separating them. This CDR3 comprises 17 residues. Germline CDR1 LGHNA, CDR2 YSLEER. CDR3 loop: CASSQAVARVRAYGYTF. In nucleotides, the CDR3 is TGCGCCAGCAGCCAAGCTGTGGCTAGGGTCAGGGCCTATGGCTACACCTTC.

V usage is TRBV7-2 and J usage is TRBJ2-1, with 7 bases matching TRBD1. The CDR3 contains 15 residues. The trim removed 5 bases at V and 7 bases at J, leaving 11 bases unmatched. The V gene's germline CDR1 is SGHTA and CDR2 FQGNSA. Here the CDR3 reads CASSKTGDNGNEQFF. The DNA for the CDR3 is TGTGCCAGCAGCAAAACAGGGGACAATGGGAATGAGCAGTTCTTC.